A single sample is the source of the 12 T cell receptor beta chains below, sequenced in a study of blood T cell repertoires in COVID-19. Assay: immunoSEQ multiplex PCR; the TCRdb copy retains only in-frame clones and omits some. Of around 150,000 clones listed, about 82% were seen once; the top ten hold around 4.2%. Material: peripheral blood. The receptors shown here come from an elderly woman with active or convalescent COVID-19.

This sequence joins TRBV19 and TRBJ2-1, with 7 bases fitting TRBD2. Unmatched junction bases numbered 6, after V lost 2 bases and J lost 5 bases. This CDR3 spans 15 amino acids. Germline loops: CDR1 LNHDA, CDR2 SQIVND (reference sequence). The CDR3 bases are TGTGCCAGTAGTATATTTACGGGAGGAGACAATGAGCAGTTCTTC. Its protein product is CASSIFTGGDNEQFF. The full variable domain, with the rest looked up from reference TRBV19 and TRBJ2-1, is DGGITQSPKYLFRKEGQNVTLSCEQNLNHDAMYWYRQDPGQGLRLIYYSQIVNDFQKGDIAEGYSVSREKKESFPLTVTSAQKNPTAFYLCASSIFTGGDNEQFFGPGTRLTVL.

This chain joins TRBV6-5 and TRBJ2-1; D is unclear. The CDR3 covers 11 residues. Looked up from germline, CDR1 is MNHEY and CDR2 is SVGAGI. Trimming pared 7 bases from V and 4 bases from J, leaving 5 bases between. CDR3 protein: CASTLYNEQFF. DNA of the CDR3: TGTGCCAGCACATTGTACAATGAGCAGTTCTTC.

This chain links TRBV10-2 with TRBJ1-1; 7 bases are shared with TRBD1. The J segment lost 2 bases and the V segment lost 7 bases, leaving 7 bases of the junction unmatched. The CDR3 consists of 14 residues. The germline V gene encodes CDR1 WSHSY and CDR2 SAAADI. CDR3 nucleotide sequence: TGCGCCAGCAAAGGAACAGGGGACAACACTGAAGCTTTCTTT. Its translation is CASKGTGDNTEAFF.

The chain links TRBV21-1 to TRBJ1-5. TRBV21-1 corresponds to a pseudogene. The CDR3 consists of 11 residues. The CDR3 here is CASSNNQPQHF. CDR3 coding DNA: TGTGCCAGCAGTAATAATCAGCCCCAGCATTTT.

The chain joins TRBV5-1 to TRBJ2-3; unclear D gene. The CDR3 totals 16 residues. V gave up 0 bases and J gave up 0 bases, with 11 bases separating them. Per the germline V gene, CDR1 is SGHRS and CDR2 is YFSETQ. CDR3 coding DNA: TGCGCCAGCAGCTTGGATATCGTATATAGCACAGATACGCAGTATTTT. Its translation is CASSLDIVYSTDTQYF.

This chain connects TRBV7-9 to TRBJ2-5; no clear D gene. Between the trimmed V and J ends, which lost 3 bases and 3 bases, there was a span of 8 bases. Per the germline V gene, CDR1 is SEHNR and CDR2 is FQNEAQ (reference sequence). This CDR3 is 13 amino acids long. DNA of the CDR3: TGTGCCAGCAGCTTTAAGCCCAAAGAGACCCAGTACTTC. Translated, it gives CASSFKPKETQYF.

The rearrangement uses TRBV7-2 and TRBJ2-7; weak D call: TRBD2 (5 bases). The CDR3 has 13 amino acids. Per germline, CDR1 SGHTA and CDR2 FQGNSA. Deletions cut 1 base from V and 2 bases from J, with 6 bases between. CDR3 sequence (DNA): TGTGCCAGCAGCTTAGAACTAGCCTACGAGCAGTACTTC. Translated: CASSLELAYEQYF. Full variable domain (outside the CDR3, taken from reference TRBV7-2 and TRBJ2-7): GAGVSQSPSNKVTEKGKDVELRCDPISGHTALYWYRQSLGQGLEFLIYFQGNSAPDKSGLPSDRFSAERTGGSVSTLTIQRTQQEDSAVYLCASSLELAYEQYFGPGTRLTVT.

V and J are TRBV30 and TRBJ1-3; weak D call: TRBD1 (5 bases). There are 11 residues in the CDR3. Germline V gene data show CDR1 as GTSNPN and CDR2 as SVGIG (reference sequence). Trimming cost V 2 bases and J 7 bases, with 6 bases left between them. The CDR3 sequence is CAWSRGNTIYF. CDR3 in DNA: TGTGCCTGGAGTCGGGGGAACACCATATATTTT.

V is TRBV29-1 and J is TRBJ1-1; D unclear. The germline gives CDR1 SQVTM, CDR2 ANQGSEA. Trimming pared 4 bases from V and 5 bases from J, leaving 17 bases between. CDR3 length equals 14 residues. In DNA form, the CDR3 reads TGCAGCGTTGCGGGGATCGTCGTCGGTACTGAAGCTTTCTTT. This sequence encodes CSVAGIVVGTEAFF.

The rearrangement uses TRBV9 and TRBJ2-2, with D possibly TRBD1 on 6 matching bases. Germline V CDR1 and CDR2: SGDLS, YYNGEE. The length of the CDR3 is 15 residues. V was clipped by 3 bases and J by 4 bases, with 13 bases between them. The CDR3 nucleotides are TGTGCCAGCAGCGCTAACAGGGTGGTCACCGGGGAGCTGTTTTTT. Amino acids: CASSANRVVTGELFF.

The V gene is TRBV20-1, the J gene TRBJ2-7; TRBD2 might be the D (6 bases). Trimming left V 3 bases short and J 7 bases short, with 13 bases between. Germline loops: CDR1 DFQATT, CDR2 SNEGSKA (reference sequence). This CDR3 region has 12 residues. The CDR3 nucleotides read TGCAGTGCTAGTGGGTTCGCGGGGGAGCAGTACTTC. Translated: CSASGFAGEQYF.

Here the CDR3 DNA reads TGTGCCAGCAGCACAACCGAAGGGGCAGAGACCCAGTACTTC. Protein: CASSTTEGAETQYF. The genes are TRBV9 and TRBJ2-5; TRBD1 is a possible D gene (5 bases). In germline, CDR1 is SGDLS, CDR2 YYNGEE. The V end was cut by 4 bases, the J end by 4 bases, with 14 bases between. This CDR3 region has 14 residues.